Presented here are 12 T cell receptor beta chains from one specimen sequenced in a study of blood T cell repertoires in COVID-19. Measured with immunoSEQ multiplex PCR; TCRdb has only the in-frame clones, and not every one. The sample has just over 300,000 clones, 85% to 90% seen once. Sequencing was carried out using PBMCs or T cells enriched from blood (not recorded which). The receptors shown here come from a man aged 25-40 years who had recovered from COVID-19.

CDR3 sequence: CASSQDSAGGSQPQHF. CDR3 sequence (DNA): TGCGCCAGCAGCCAAGATTCGGCAGGGGGCAGTCAGCCCCAGCATTTT. V is TRBV4-1 and J is TRBJ1-5; 8 bases align to TRBD1. There are 16 residues in the CDR3. Germline V gene data show CDR1 as MGHRA and CDR2 as YSYEKL. V dropped 0 bases and J dropped 6; count of bases not matched to a gene: 7.

This chain connects TRBV2 to TRBJ1-4; TRBD1 agrees at 8 bases. The CDR3 extends over 13 amino acids. Germline values: CDR1 SNHLY, CDR2 FYNNEI. V lost 8 bases to trimming and J lost 3 bases; unmatched junction nucleotides: 2. The CDR3 DNA follows: TGTGCCAGCCAACAGGGGGCTAATGAAAAACTGTTTTTT. This codes for CASQQGANEKLFF. The whole variable domain, filled in from reference TRBV2 and TRBJ1-4, reads EPEVTQTPSHQVTQMGQEVILRCVPISNHLYFYWYRQILGQKVEFLVSFYNNEISEKSEIFDDQFSVERPDGSNFTLKIRSTKLEDSAMYFCASQQGANEKLFFGSGTQLSVL.

For this clone: Distinct nucleotide sequences in the sample also encode this CDR3. The chain combines TRBV9 with TRBJ2-5; TRBD2 is a possible D gene (7 bases). CDR1 is SGDLS, CDR2 YYNGEE, per germline. The germline V and J ends were trimmed by 3 bases and 2 bases, with 14 bases remaining between them. The CDR3 sequence is 15 residues long. CDR3 region: CASSGGGGGQETQYF. In nucleotides, the CDR3 is TGTGCCAGCAGCGGGGGAGGGGGTGGGCAAGAGACCCAGTACTTC. The full variable domain, its missing parts supplied by reference TRBV9 and TRBJ2-5, is DSGVTQTPKHLITATGQRVTLRCSPRSGDLSVYWYQQSLDQGLQFLIQYYNGEERAKGNILERFSAQQFPDLHSELNLSSLELGDSALYFCASSGGGGGQETQYFGPGTRLLVL.

The V gene is TRBV19, the J gene TRBJ2-3; D is possibly TRBD2 (5 bases). Germline V gives CDR1 LNHDA, CDR2 SQIVND (reference sequence). The CDR3 has 16 amino acids. V lost 5 bases and J 2 bases, leaving 17 bases between the germline ends. The CDR3 DNA sequence: TGTGCCAGTAGTGATCCAAGCGGCGGTCACACAGATACGCAGTATTTT. Translating it yields CASSDPSGGHTDTQYF.

Only one count was recorded for this clone. Here the CDR3 DNA reads TGTGCCACCAGTGATTTGCTAGCGGGATCAAACACCGGGGAGCTGTTTTTT. It yields the protein CATSDLLAGSNTGELFF. This chain connects TRBV24-1 to TRBJ2-2, with TRBD2 identical over 9 bases. The CDR3 has 17 residues. Germline CDR1 and CDR2: KGHDR and SFDVKD. The V and J ends lost 0 bases and 2 bases, in that order; junction bases with no gene match: 3.

V gene TRBV7-8 combines with J gene TRBJ1-6, with D perhaps matching TRBD1 (6 bases). Germline V gives CDR1 SGHVS, CDR2 FQNEAQ. Trimming cost V 1 base and J 5 bases, with 12 bases left between them. The CDR3 length is 16 residues. The DNA for the CDR3 is TGTGCCAGCAGCTTAGGGGCAGGGGTGAATAATTCACCCCTCCACTTT. Amino acid sequence: CASSLGAGVNNSPLHF.

The CDR3 is CASSYRDFAWDGYTF. The CDR3 coding sequence is TGTGCCAGCAGCTACCGGGACTTCGCGTGGGATGGCTACACCTTC. The chain joins TRBV5-8 to TRBJ1-2, with D maybe TRBD1 (5 bases). The CDR3 loop spans 15 amino acids. Germline V CDR1 and CDR2: SGHTS, YDEGEE. V was cut by 3 bases and J by 6 bases, with 18 bases left in between.

J is TRBJ1-2 and V is TRBV5-6, with a tentative D call TRBD1 (6 bases). The CDR3 consists of 14 residues. V lost 4 bases, J lost 5 bases, and 15 bases lay in between. CDR1 SGHDT and CDR2 YYEEEE come from the germline V gene. CDR3 sequence reads: CASSPQGRPYGYTF. CDR3 nucleotides: TGTGCCAGCAGCCCACAGGGCCGTCCATATGGCTACACCTTC.

In its sample, this clone was seen once. This rearrangement joins TRBV7-6 to TRBJ2-7; D possibly corresponds to TRBD2 (7 bases). Per germline, CDR1 SGHVS and CDR2 FNYEAQ. The CDR3 consists of 16 residues. Trimming pared 5 bases from V and 3 bases from J, leaving 20 bases between. The CDR3 region has the DNA TGTGCCAGCAGCCCCGAGGTGGGGGGGGCCAACTACGAGCAGTACTTC. Its translation: CASSPEVGGANYEQYF.

This chain uses TRBV11-2 with TRBJ1-5; D might be TRBD1 (6 bases). CDR1 and CDR2 from the germline V gene are SGHAT and FQNNGV. The CDR3 is made up of 13 amino acids. V was shortened by 2 bases and J by 7 bases, with 9 bases between the two germline ends. This CDR3 is CASSLQGNQPQHF. DNA for the CDR3: TGTGCCAGCAGCTTACAGGGGAACCAGCCCCAGCATTTT.

The rearrangement links TRBV4-1 to TRBJ2-3; 9 bases are shared with TRBD2. V was clipped by 10 bases and J by 4 bases; unmatched bases: 9. Germline V gene data show CDR1 as MGHRA and CDR2 as YSYEKL. The CDR3 has 14 amino acids. DNA of the CDR3: TGCGCCACCTCACCGGGACTAGCAGCAGATACGCAGTATTTT. This codes for CATSPGLAADTQYF.

The chain recombines TRBV6-5 with TRBJ2-7; D remains ambiguous. The V gene's germline CDR1 is MNHEY and CDR2 SVGAGI. V was pared by 6 bases and J by 6 bases, with 12 bases between. The CDR3 is 12 residues long. The CDR3 loop is CASSPRSSEQYF. CDR3 DNA sequence: TGTGCCAGCAGCCCCCGGTCTAGCGAGCAGTACTTC.